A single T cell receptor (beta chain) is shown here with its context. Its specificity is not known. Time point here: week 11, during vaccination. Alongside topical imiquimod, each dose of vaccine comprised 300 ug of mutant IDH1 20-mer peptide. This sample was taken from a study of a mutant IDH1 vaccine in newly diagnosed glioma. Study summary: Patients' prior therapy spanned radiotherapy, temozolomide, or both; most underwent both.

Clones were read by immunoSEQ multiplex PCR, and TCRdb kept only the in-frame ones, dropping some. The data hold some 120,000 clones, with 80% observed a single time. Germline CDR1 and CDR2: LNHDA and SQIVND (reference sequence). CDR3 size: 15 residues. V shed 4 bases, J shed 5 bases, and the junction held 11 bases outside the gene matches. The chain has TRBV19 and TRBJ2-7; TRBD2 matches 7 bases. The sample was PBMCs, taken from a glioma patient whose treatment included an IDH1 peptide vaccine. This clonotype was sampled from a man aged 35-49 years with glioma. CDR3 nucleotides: TGTGCCAGTAGTACCACTAGCGCTATGACGGACGAGCAGTACTTC. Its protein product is CASSTTSAMTDEQYF.